This note documents a single TCR beta chain sequence. The entry originates in a study of T cells of healthy individuals. Deletions cut 4 bases from V and 0 bases from J, with 11 bases between. There are 15 residues in the CDR3. CDR1 and CDR2 from the germline V gene are SGHRS and YFSETQ. One entry per CDR3 protein, called by TCRdb with MiXCR from the 5' RACE reads. The sample holds about 57,000 distinct CDR3 sequences; 16% are singletons and the top ten take around 4.6%. The sequence derives from a human donor in good health. V usage is TRBV5-1 and J usage is TRBJ2-1, with D perhaps TRBD2 (5 bases). This CDR3 is CASSRTPSSYNEQFF. CDR3 sequence (DNA): TGCGCCAGCAGCAGGACTCCCAGCTCCTACAATGAGCAGTTCTTC. Based on the CDR3 plus reference TRBV5-1 and TRBJ2-1, the full variable domain is KAGVTQTPRYLIKTRGQQVTLSCSPISGHRSVSWYQQTPGQGLQFLFEYFSETQRNKGNFPGRFSGRQFSNSRSEMNVSTLELGDSALYLCASSRTPSSYNEQFFGPGTRLTVL.